This entry lists 14 T cell receptor beta chains sequenced from one sample in a study of cytomegalovirus exposure and HLA in healthy donors. Use of 60 Vbeta and 13 Jbeta primers characterized the PCR. The data were produced by immunoSEQ multiplex PCR, yet TCRdb's version contains in-frame clones alone and is incomplete. Its clone listing holds 50,000 to 70,000 clones. The material sequenced was PBMCs. These receptors were collected from a woman aged 18-29 years in good health and CMV-seronegative.

V usage is TRBV29-1 and J usage is TRBJ1-4; TRBD1 matches 7 bases. CDR3 length: 12 residues. V lost 4 bases to trimming and J lost 5 bases; unmatched junction nucleotides: 1. Germline loops: CDR1 SQVTM, CDR2 ANQGSEA. Written as DNA, the CDR3 is TGCAGCGTTGCACAGGGGAATGAAAAACTGTTTTTT. This sequence encodes CSVAQGNEKLFF. The full variable domain, its missing parts supplied by reference TRBV29-1 and TRBJ1-4, is SAVISQKPSRDICQRGTSLTIQCQVDSQVTMMFWYRQQPGQSLTLIATANQGSEATYESGFVIDKFPISRPNLTFSTLTVSNMSPEDSSIYLCSVAQGNEKLFFGSGTQLSVL.

The rearrangement joins TRBV12-5 to TRBJ2-7, with D perhaps matching TRBD2 (5 bases). This CDR3 is built from 16 residues. Germline V gene data show CDR1 as LGHNT and CDR2 as FRNRAP. Trimming pared 3 bases from V and 2 bases from J, leaving 17 bases between. CDR3 in amino acids: CASGFGGSSSAYEQYF. CDR3 sequence (DNA): TGTGCTAGTGGTTTCGGCGGGTCTAGCAGCGCCTACGAGCAGTACTTC.

V gene TRBV6-5 combines with J gene TRBJ2-3; 8 bases align to TRBD2. CDR3 length equals 16 residues. Germline CDR1 is MNHEY and CDR2 is SVGAGI. Trimming cost V 4 bases and J 0 bases; bases outside gene matches: 6. CDR3 loop: CASSSPGGTSTDTQYF. Here the CDR3 DNA reads TGTGCCAGCAGTTCCCCGGGGGGGACTAGCACAGATACGCAGTATTTT.

V and J are TRBV5-1 and TRBJ2-2; 10 positions match TRBD1. The germline V gene has CDR1 SGHRS and CDR2 YFSETQ. V was pared by 3 bases and J by 5 bases, with 7 bases of the junction left unmatched. The CDR3 is 16 residues long. The CDR3: CASSSGDRGRTGELFF. The CDR3 DNA is TGCGCCAGCAGCTCGGGGGACAGGGGTCGAACCGGGGAGCTGTTTTTT.

The DNA of the CDR3 is TGCGCCAGCAGCCAAGATAGAGGGATCGAAGAGACCCAGTACTTC. Translation gives CASSQDRGIEETQYF. This chain joins TRBV4-1 and TRBJ2-5, with a tentative D call TRBD2 (5 bases). The V end was cut by 0 bases, the J end by 3 bases, with 11 bases between. This CDR3 spans 15 amino acids. Germline CDR1 MGHRA, CDR2 YSYEKL.

The V call is TRBV6-1, the J call TRBJ1-4, with 8 nucleotides matching TRBD1. The V and J ends lost 4 bases and 8 bases, in that order; junction bases with no gene match: 3. This CDR3 comprises 13 residues. Germline CDR1 is MNHNS and CDR2 is SASEGT. CDR3 nucleotides: TGTGCCAGCAGTGGGGGACAGGCCGAAAAACTGTTTTTT. The encoded protein is CASSGGQAEKLFF.

The chain joins TRBV2 to TRBJ1-2; D not resolved. The CDR3 has 12 residues. Germline CDR1 and CDR2: SNHLY and FYNNEI. V lost 7 bases, J lost 7 bases, and 13 bases lay in between. CDR3 in amino acids: CASTIQAFGYTF. In DNA form, the CDR3 reads TGTGCCAGCACCATTCAAGCTTTTGGCTACACCTTC.

CDR3 sequence reads: CASSPGQDKDQPQHF. CDR3 bases: TGTGCCAGCAGCCCCGGACAGGATAAGGATCAGCCCCAGCATTTT. The rearrangement links TRBV6-5 to TRBJ1-5; 7 nucleotides line up with TRBD1. The J segment lost 5 bases and the V segment lost 6 bases, leaving 10 bases of the junction unmatched. Germline values: CDR1 MNHEY, CDR2 SVGAGI. This CDR3 region has 15 residues.

The chain recombines TRBV15 with TRBJ2-7; TRBD1 agrees at 7 bases. The CDR3 has 13 amino acids. Germline-derived CDR1 and CDR2 are LNHNV and YYDKDF (reference sequence). Losses at the gene ends were 5 bases for V and 3 bases for J; bases not matched to a gene: 4. In DNA form, the CDR3 reads TGTGCCACCAGCCCTACAGGGGACTACGAGCAGTACTTC. Amino acid sequence: CATSPTGDYEQYF.

CDR3 coding DNA: TGTGCCAGCAGACCCACCGACAGGAGGAGGTATCAGCCCCAGCATTTT. Protein sequence: CASRPTDRRRYQPQHF. The genes are TRBV27 and TRBJ1-5, with D possibly TRBD1 on 6 matching bases. Germline V gene lookup returns CDR1 MNHEY and CDR2 SMNVEV (reference sequence). With 6 bases removed from V and 5 bases from J, the gap between germline ends came to 20 bases. The CDR3 has 16 residues.

V is TRBV6-5 and J is TRBJ2-2; D might be TRBD2 (5 bases). V was clipped by 0 bases and J by 7 bases, with 9 bases between them. The CDR3 covers 14 residues. In germline, CDR1 is MNHEY, CDR2 SVGAGI. This chain's CDR3 is CASSYSTRDGELFF. For the CDR3, the DNA is TGTGCCAGCAGTTACTCCACACGGGACGGGGAGCTGTTTTTT.

This chain joins TRBV25-1 and TRBJ2-5; tentative D call: TRBD2 (5 bases). Germline CDR1 and CDR2: MGHDK and SYGVNS. This CDR3 comprises 16 residues. With 7 bases removed from V and 3 bases from J, the gap between germline ends came to 21 bases. The CDR3 nucleotides are TGTGCCAGCACCGAGGGTAGTCCCTCCCCTAAAGAGACCCAGTACTTC. It specifies CASTEGSPSPKETQYF.

The gene calls are TRBV5-1 and TRBJ2-1, with TRBD2 identical over 11 bases. The V and J ends lost 7 bases and 3 bases, in that order; junction bases with no gene match: 6. This CDR3 spans 15 amino acids. Germline assignment: CDR1 SGHRS and CDR2 YFSETQ. CDR3 nucleotide sequence: TGCGCCAGCGGACCCGGGACTAGCGGCTACAATGAGCAGTTCTTC. It codes for CASGPGTSGYNEQFF.

CDR3 amino acids: CASSLGGWEAYNSPLHF. In DNA, the CDR3 is TGTGCCAGCAGTTTAGGAGGTTGGGAAGCCTATAATTCACCCCTCCACTTT. This chain links TRBV28 with TRBJ1-6; D unclear. This CDR3 comprises 17 residues. Between the trimmed V and J ends, which lost 2 bases and 2 bases, there was a span of 13 bases. Germline CDR1 is MDHEN and CDR2 is SYDVKM.